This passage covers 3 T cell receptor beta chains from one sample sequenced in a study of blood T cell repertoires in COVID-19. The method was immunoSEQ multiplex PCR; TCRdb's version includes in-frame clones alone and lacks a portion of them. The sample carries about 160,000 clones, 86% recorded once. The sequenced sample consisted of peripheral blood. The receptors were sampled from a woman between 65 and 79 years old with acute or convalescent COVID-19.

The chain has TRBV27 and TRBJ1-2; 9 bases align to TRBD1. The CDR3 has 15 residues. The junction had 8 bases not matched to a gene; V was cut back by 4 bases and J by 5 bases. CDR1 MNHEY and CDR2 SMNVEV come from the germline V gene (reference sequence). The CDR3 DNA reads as TGTGCCAGCAGTTCAGACAGGGGGTACAGGTATGGCTACACCTTC. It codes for CASSSDRGYRYGYTF.

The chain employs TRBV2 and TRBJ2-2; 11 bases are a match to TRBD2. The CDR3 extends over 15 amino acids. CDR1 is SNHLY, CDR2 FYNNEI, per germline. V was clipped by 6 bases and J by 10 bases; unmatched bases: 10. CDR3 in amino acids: CASSGLLAGAKELFF. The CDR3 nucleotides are TGTGCCAGCAGCGGATTACTAGCGGGGGCCAAGGAGCTGTTTTTT.

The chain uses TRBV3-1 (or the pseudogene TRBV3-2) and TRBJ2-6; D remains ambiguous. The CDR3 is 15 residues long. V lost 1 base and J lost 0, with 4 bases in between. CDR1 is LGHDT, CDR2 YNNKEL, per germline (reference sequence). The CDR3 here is CASSQGSSGANVLTF. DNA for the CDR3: TGTGCCAGCAGCCAAGGTAGCTCTGGGGCCAACGTCCTGACTTTC.